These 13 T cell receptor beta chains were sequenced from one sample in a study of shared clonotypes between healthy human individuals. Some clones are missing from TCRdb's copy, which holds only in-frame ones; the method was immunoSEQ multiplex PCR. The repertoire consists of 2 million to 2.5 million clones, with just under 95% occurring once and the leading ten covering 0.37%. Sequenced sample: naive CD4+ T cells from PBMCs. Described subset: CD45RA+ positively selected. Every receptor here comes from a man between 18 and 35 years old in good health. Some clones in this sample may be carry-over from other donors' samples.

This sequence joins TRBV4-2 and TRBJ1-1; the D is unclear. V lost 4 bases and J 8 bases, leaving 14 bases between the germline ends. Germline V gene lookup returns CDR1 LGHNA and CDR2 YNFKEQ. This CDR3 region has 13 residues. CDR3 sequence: CASSPERSSEAFF. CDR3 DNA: TGTGCCAGCAGCCCCGAGCGATCGAGCGAAGCTTTCTTT.

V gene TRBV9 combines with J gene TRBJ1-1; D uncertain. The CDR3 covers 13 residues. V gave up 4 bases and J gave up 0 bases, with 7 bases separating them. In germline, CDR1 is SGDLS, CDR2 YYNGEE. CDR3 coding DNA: TGTGCCAGCAGCACGATTATGAACACTGAAGCTTTCTTT. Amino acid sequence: CASSTIMNTEAFF. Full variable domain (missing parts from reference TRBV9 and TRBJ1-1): DSGVTQTPKHLITATGQRVTLRCSPRSGDLSVYWYQQSLDQGLQFLIQYYNGEERAKGNILERFSAQQFPDLHSELNLSSLELGDSALYFCASSTIMNTEAFFGQGTRLTVV.

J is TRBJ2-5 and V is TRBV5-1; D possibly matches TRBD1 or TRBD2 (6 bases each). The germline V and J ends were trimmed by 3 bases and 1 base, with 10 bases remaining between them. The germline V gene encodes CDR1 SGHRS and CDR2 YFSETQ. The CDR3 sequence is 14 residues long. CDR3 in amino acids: CASSSGATQETQYF. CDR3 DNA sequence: TGCGCCAGCAGCTCGGGGGCAACCCAAGAGACCCAGTACTTC.

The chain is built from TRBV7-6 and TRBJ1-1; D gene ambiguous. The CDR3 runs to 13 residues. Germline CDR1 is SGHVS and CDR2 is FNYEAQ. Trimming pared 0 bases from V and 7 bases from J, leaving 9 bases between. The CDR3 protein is CASSLASGFEAFF. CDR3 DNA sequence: TGTGCCAGCAGCTTAGCGTCGGGTTTTGAAGCTTTCTTT.

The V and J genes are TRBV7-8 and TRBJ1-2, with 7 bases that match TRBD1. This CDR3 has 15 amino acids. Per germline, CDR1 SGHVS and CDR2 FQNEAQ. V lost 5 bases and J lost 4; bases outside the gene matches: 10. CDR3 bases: TGTGCCAGCAGCCTCTTATTACAGGGGAGCTATGGCTACACCTTC. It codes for CASSLLLQGSYGYTF.

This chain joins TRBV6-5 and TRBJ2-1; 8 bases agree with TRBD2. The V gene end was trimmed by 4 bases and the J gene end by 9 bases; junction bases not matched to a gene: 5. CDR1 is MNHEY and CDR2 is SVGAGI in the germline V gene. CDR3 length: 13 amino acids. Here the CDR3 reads CASSFKRESEQFF. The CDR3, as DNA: TGTGCCAGCAGTTTCAAGCGGGAGAGTGAGCAGTTCTTC.

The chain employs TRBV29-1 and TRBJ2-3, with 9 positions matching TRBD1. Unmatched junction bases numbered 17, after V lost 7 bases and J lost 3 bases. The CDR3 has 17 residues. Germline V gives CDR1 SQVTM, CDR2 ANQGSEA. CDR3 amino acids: CSAHPGQGTLGTDTQYF. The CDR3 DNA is TGCAGCGCTCACCCGGGACAGGGCACCCTCGGGACAGATACGCAGTATTTT.

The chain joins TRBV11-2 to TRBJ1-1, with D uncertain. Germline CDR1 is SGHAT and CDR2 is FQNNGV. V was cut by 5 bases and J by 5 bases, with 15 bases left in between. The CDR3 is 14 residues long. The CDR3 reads CASSRTRGETEAFF. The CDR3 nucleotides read TGTGCCAGCAGCCGAACGCGGGGTGAGACTGAAGCTTTCTTT.

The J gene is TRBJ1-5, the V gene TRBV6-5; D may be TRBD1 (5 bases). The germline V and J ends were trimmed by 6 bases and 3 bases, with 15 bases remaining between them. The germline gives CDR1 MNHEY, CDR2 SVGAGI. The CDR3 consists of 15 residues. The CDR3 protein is CASSRHTGVNQPQHF. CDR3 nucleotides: TGTGCCAGCAGCCGCCATACGGGGGTCAATCAGCCCCAGCATTTT.

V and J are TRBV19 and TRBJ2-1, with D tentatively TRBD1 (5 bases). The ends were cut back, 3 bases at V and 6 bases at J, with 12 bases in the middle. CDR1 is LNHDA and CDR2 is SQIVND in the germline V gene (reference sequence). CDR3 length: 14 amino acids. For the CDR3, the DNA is TGTGCCAGTAGTATCTCCAGGGTCGCCAATGAGCAGTTCTTC. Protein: CASSISRVANEQFF.

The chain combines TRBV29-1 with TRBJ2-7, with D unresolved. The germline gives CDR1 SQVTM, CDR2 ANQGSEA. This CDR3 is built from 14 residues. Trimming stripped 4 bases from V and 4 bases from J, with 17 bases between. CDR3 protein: CSVAMSVDQYEQYF. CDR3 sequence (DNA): TGCAGCGTTGCTATGTCAGTTGATCAATACGAGCAGTACTTC.

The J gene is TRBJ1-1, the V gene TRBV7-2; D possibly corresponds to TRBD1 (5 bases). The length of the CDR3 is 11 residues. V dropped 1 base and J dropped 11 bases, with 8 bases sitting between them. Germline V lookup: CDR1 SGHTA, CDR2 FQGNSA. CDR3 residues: CASSLGGAAFF. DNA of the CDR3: TGTGCCAGCAGCTTAGGGGGCGCGGCTTTCTTT.

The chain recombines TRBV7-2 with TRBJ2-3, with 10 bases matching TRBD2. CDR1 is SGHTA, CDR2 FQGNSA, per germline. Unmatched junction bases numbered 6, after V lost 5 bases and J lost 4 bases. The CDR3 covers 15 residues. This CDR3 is CASSGGSGRSDTQYF. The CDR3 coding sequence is TGTGCCAGCAGCGGGGGTAGCGGGAGGTCAGATACGCAGTATTTT. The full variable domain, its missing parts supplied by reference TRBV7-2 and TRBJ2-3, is GAGVSQSPSNKVTEKGKDVELRCDPISGHTALYWYRQSLGQGLEFLIYFQGNSAPDKSGLPSDRFSAERTGGSVSTLTIQRTQQEDSAVYLCASSGGSGRSDTQYFGPGTRLTVL.